This TCR beta chain derives from a study of cytomegalovirus exposure and HLA in healthy donors. The PCR ran on 60 Vbeta and 13 Jbeta primers. The assay was immunoSEQ multiplex PCR, and TCRdb's table has in-frame clones only and misses some. The table records about 170,000 clones, more than 80% of them present only once. Sequencing was done on a sample of PBMCs. This clonotype was obtained from a male donor in good health and CMV-seronegative.

Here the CDR3 DNA reads TGTGCCAGCAGCTCCCGACAGGGGGCCTCCTACGAGCAGTACTTC. It translates to CASSSRQGASYEQYF. The gene calls are TRBV21-1 and TRBJ2-7; the table's D call TRBD1 went unverified against the DNA. TRBV21-1 counts as a pseudogene. The CDR3 contains 15 residues.